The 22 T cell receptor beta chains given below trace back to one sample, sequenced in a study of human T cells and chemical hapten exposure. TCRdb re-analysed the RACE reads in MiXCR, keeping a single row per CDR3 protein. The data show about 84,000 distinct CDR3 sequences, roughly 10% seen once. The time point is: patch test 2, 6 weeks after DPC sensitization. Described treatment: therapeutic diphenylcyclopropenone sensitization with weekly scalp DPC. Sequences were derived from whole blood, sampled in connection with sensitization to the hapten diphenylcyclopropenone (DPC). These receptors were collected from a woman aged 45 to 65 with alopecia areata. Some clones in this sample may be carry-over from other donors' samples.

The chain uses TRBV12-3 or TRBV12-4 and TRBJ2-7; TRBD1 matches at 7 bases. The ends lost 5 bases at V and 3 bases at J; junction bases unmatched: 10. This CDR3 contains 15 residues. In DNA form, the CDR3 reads TGTGCCAGCAGTCTCACAGGGGTGTCCCTCTACGAGCAGTACTTC. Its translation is CASSLTGVSLYEQYF.

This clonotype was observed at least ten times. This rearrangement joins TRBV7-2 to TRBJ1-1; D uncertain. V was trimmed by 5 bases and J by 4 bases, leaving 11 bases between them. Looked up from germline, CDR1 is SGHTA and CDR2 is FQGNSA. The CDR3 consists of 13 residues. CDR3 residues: CASSPQVGTEAFF. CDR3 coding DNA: TGTGCCAGCAGCCCGCAGGTTGGCACTGAAGCTTTCTTT.

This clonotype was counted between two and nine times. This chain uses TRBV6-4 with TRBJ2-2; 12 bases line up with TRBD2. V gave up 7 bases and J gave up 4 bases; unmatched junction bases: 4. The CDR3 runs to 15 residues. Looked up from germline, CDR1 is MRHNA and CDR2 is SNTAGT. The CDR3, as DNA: TGTGCCAGCAAACAGACTAGCGGGGGCACCGGGGAGCTGTTTTTT. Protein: CASKQTSGGTGELFF.

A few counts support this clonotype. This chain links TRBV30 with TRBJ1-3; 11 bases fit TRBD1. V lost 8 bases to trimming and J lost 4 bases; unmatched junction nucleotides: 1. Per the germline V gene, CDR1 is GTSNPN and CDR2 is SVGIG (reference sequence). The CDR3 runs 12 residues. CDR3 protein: CAGQGAGNTIYF. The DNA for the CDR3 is TGTGCCGGACAGGGGGCAGGAAACACCATATATTTT.

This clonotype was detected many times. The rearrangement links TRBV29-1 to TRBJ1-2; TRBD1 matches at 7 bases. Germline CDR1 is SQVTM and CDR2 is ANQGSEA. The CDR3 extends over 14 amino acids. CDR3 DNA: TGCAGTGGAACGGGGGCAGGGGGTAACTATGGCTACACCTTC. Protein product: CSGTGAGGNYGYTF.

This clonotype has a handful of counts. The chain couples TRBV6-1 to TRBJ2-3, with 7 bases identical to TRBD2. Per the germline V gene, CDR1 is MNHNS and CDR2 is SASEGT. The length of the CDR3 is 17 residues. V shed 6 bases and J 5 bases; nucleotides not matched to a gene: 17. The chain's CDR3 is CASRGELASESGDTQYF. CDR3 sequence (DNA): TGTGCCAGCAGGGGGGAACTAGCGTCCGAAAGCGGAGATACGCAGTATTTT.

The CDR3 DNA reads TGCAGTGCTAGGTCGGACAGGGGGGTCTACGAGCAGTACTTC. Amino acid sequence: CSARSDRGVYEQYF. The J gene is TRBJ2-7, the V gene TRBV20-1; TRBD1 aligns across 10 bases. The CDR3 spans 14 residues. CDR1 and CDR2 from the germline V gene are DFQATT and SNEGSKA (reference sequence). V was clipped by 3 bases and J by 3 bases; unmatched bases: 5.

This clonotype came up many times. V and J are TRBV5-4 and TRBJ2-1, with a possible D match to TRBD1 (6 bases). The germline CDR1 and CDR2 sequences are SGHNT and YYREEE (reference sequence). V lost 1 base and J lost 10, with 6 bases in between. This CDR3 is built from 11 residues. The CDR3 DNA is TGTGCCAGCAGCTTGACAGGGGAGCAGTTCTTC. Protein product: CASSLTGEQFF.

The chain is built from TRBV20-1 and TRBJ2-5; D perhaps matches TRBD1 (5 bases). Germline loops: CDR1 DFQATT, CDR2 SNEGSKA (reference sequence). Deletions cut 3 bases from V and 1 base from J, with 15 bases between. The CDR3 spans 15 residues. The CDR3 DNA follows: TGCAGTGCTAGTAGGGGTTCGACGGGCCAAGAGACCCAGTACTTC. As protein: CSASRGSTGQETQYF.

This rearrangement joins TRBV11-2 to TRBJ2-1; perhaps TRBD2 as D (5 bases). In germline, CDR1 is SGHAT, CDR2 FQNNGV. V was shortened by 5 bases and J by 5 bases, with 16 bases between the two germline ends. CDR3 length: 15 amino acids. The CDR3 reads CASSPSPHVNNEQFF. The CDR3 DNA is TGTGCCAGCAGCCCTAGCCCCCATGTAAACAATGAGCAGTTCTTC.

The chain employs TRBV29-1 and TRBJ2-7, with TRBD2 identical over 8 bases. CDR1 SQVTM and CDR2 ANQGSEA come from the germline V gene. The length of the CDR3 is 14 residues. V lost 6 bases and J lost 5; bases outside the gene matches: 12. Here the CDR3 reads CSVPHGGGGNEQYF. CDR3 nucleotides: TGCAGCGTCCCTCACGGGGGGGGAGGCAACGAGCAGTACTTC.

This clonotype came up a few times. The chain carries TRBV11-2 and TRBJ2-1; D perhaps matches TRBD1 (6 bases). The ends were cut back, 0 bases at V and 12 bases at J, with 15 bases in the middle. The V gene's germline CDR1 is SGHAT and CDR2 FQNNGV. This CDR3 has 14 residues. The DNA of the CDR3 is TGTGCCAGCAGCTTAGATAATGGGCAAGGGGGGCAGTTCTTC. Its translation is CASSLDNGQGGQFF.

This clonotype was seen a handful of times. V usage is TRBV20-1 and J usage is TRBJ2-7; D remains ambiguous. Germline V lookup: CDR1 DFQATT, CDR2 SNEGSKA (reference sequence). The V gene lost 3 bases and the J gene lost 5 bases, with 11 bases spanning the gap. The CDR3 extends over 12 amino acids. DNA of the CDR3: TGCAGTGCTAGTGTAGTAAGCAACGAGCAGTACTTC. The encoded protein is CSASVVSNEQYF.

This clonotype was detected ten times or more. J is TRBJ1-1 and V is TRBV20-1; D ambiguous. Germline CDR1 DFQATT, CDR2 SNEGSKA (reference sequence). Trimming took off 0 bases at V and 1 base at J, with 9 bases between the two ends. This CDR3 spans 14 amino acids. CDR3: CSARDGHKNTEAFF. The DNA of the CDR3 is TGCAGTGCTAGAGATGGCCACAAGAACACTGAAGCTTTCTTT.

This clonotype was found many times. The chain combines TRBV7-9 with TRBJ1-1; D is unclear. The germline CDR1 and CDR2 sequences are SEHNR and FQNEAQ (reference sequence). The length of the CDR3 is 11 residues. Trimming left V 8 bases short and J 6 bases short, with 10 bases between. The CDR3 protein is CASGLRSEAFF. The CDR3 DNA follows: TGTGCCAGCGGGTTACGCTCTGAAGCTTTCTTT.

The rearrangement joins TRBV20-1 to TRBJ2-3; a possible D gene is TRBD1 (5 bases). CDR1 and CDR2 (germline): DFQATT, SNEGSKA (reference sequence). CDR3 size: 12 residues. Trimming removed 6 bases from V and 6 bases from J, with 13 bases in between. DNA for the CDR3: TGCAGTGCAGCCCCAGGGTCGGATACGCAGTATTTT. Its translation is CSAAPGSDTQYF.

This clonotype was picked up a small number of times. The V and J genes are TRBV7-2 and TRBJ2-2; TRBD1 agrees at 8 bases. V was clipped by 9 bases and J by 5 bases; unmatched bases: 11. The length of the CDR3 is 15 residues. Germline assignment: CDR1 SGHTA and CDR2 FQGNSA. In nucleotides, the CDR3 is TGTGCCAGTGCTCCGGACAGGGCGTATACCGGGGAGCTGTTTTTT. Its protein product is CASAPDRAYTGELFF.

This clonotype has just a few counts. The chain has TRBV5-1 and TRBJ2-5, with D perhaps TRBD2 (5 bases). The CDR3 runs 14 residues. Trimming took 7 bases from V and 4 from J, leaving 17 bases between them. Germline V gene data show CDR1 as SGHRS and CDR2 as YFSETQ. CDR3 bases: TGCGCCAGCGCCGAGAGGGTCCGGGGAGAGACCCAGTACTTC. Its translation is CASAERVRGETQYF.

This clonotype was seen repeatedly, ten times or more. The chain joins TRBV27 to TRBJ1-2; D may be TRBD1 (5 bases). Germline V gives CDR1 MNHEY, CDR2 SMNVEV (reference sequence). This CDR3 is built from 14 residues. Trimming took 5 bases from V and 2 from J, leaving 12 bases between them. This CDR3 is CASSTGGTNYGYTF. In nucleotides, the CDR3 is TGTGCCAGCAGTACGGGGGGAACGAACTATGGCTACACCTTC.

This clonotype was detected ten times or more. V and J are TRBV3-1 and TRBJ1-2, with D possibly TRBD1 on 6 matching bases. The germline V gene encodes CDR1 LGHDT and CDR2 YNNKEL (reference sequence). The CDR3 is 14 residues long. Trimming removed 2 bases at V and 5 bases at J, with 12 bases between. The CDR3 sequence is CASSQRGMKYGYTF. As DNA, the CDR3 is TGTGCCAGCAGCCAAAGGGGGATGAAGTATGGCTACACCTTC. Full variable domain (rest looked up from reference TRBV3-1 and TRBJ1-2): DTAVSQTPKYLVTQMGNDKSIKCEQNLGHDTMYWYKQDSKKFLKIMFSYNNKELIINETVPNRFSPKSPDKAHLNLHINSLELGDSAVYFCASSQRGMKYGYTFGSGTRLTVV.

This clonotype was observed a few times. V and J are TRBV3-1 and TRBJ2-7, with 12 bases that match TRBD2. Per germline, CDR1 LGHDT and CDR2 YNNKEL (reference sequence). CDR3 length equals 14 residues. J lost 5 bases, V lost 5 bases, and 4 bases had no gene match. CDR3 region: CASSLRLAGDEQYF. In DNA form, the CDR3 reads TGTGCCAGCAGCTTACGACTAGCGGGAGACGAGCAGTACTTC.

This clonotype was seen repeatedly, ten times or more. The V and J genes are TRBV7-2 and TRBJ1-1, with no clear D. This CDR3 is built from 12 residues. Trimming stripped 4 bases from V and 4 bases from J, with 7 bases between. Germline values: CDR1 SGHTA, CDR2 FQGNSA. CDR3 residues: CASSYEFTEAFF. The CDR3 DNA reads TGTGCCAGCAGCTACGAGTTCACTGAAGCTTTCTTT.